This T cell receptor beta chain was retrieved from a study of OX40 agonist ivuxolimab in advanced cancers. TCRdb's copy holds only in-frame clones and misses some; the assay was immunoSEQ multiplex PCR. The sample contains about 70,000 clones, approximately 86% of which appear only once. Germline loops: CDR1 MNHNY, CDR2 SVGAGI (reference sequence). This CDR3 contains 13 residues. V dropped 6 bases and J dropped 6 bases, with 15 bases sitting between them. The gene calls are TRBV6-6 and TRBJ2-7; tentatively, D is TRBD2 (5 bases). The receptor comes from an adult with an advanced solid tumor such as melanoma, head and neck, liver or kidney cancer. Specimen: CD4+ or CD8+ T cells sorted from blood, collected in a trial of the OX40 agonist ivuxolimab. CDR3 residues: CASSRLPEGEQYF. In DNA, the CDR3 is TGTGCCAGCAGCAGACTACCCGAGGGCGAGCAGTACTTC.